A single sample gave rise to the 10 T cell receptor beta chains below, sequenced in a study of blood T cell repertoires in COVID-19. Clones were sequenced by immunoSEQ multiplex PCR, and TCRdb holds only the in-frame ones, with some missing. The table has over 70,000 clones, roughly 89% seen once. The specimen sequenced was peripheral blood. The receptors were gathered from an elderly woman with active or convalescent COVID-19.

The V and J genes are TRBV30 and TRBJ1-5, with D maybe TRBD1 (5 bases). Trimming pared 8 bases from V and 0 bases from J, leaving 11 bases between. This CDR3 has 13 residues. Germline loops: CDR1 GTSNPN, CDR2 SVGIG (reference sequence). CDR3 loop: CAAGGNSNQPQHF. Written as DNA, the CDR3 is TGTGCCGCGGGGGGAAATAGCAATCAGCCCCAGCATTTT.

The genes are TRBV6-2 or TRBV6-3 and TRBJ2-1, with 7 nucleotides matching TRBD2. The V and J ends lost 0 bases and 7 bases, in that order; junction bases with no gene match: 15. Looked up from germline, CDR1 is MNHEY and CDR2 is SVGEGT. The CDR3 length is 18 residues. DNA for the CDR3: TGTGCCAGCAGTTACTCTAGGGGAGTGGCGGGAGTGAAAAATGAGCAGTTCTTC. Amino acid sequence: CASSYSRGVAGVKNEQFF.

This clone has a handful of counts. The V gene is TRBV27, the J gene TRBJ1-6, with D uncertain. Trimming left V 2 bases short and J 14 bases short, with 10 bases between. The CDR3 spans 12 residues. Germline lookup yields CDR1 MNHEY and CDR2 SMNVEV (reference sequence). The CDR3 coding sequence is TGTGCCAGCAGTTTACTGGGAGTCTCCCTCCACTTT. It translates to CASSLLGVSLHF.

The genes are TRBV27 and TRBJ2-3, with 10 bases fitting TRBD2. This CDR3 has 16 amino acids. CDR1 and CDR2 from the germline V gene are MNHEY and SMNVEV (reference sequence). V lost 5 bases, J lost 2 bases, and 7 bases stayed unmatched. The CDR3 DNA sequence: TGTGCCAGCAGTCCCCTAGCGGGAGAGCCCACAGATACGCAGTATTTT. It translates to CASSPLAGEPTDTQYF.

V is TRBV9 and J is TRBJ2-3, with TRBD2 as a possible D gene (6 bases). Per the germline V gene, CDR1 is SGDLS and CDR2 is YYNGEE. This CDR3 spans 14 amino acids. Trimming shortened V by 3 bases and J by 0 bases, and 8 bases separated the two germline ends. CDR3 DNA sequence: TGTGCCAGCAGCGGGGGAGGTAGCACAGATACGCAGTATTTT. Translation: CASSGGGSTDTQYF. The full variable domain, its missing parts supplied by reference TRBV9 and TRBJ2-3, is DSGVTQTPKHLITATGQRVTLRCSPRSGDLSVYWYQQSLDQGLQFLIQYYNGEERAKGNILERFSAQQFPDLHSELNLSSLELGDSALYFCASSGGGSTDTQYFGPGTRLTVL.

The CDR3 sequence is CASSEIGGGYEQYF. The CDR3 DNA follows: TGTGCCAGCAGTGAAATTGGGGGGGGTTACGAGCAGTACTTC. The V gene is TRBV6-1, the J gene TRBJ2-7, with 7 bases matching TRBD2. J was trimmed by 4 bases and V by 2 bases; bases with no gene match: 5. Germline values: CDR1 MNHNS, CDR2 SASEGT. The length of the CDR3 is 14 residues.

The chain joins TRBV7-7 to TRBJ1-1; no clear D. Germline-derived CDR1 and CDR2 are SSHAT and FNYEAQ (reference sequence). This CDR3 comprises 13 residues. V was cut by 0 bases and J by 5 bases, with 7 bases left in between. CDR3 residues: CASSLALETEAFF. The DNA of the CDR3 is TGTGCCAGCAGCTTAGCGTTGGAGACTGAAGCTTTCTTT.

This clone came up a few times. J is TRBJ2-7 and V is TRBV19; tentative D call: TRBD2 (5 bases). Germline V gives CDR1 LNHDA, CDR2 SQIVND (reference sequence). Deletions cut 3 bases from V and 2 bases from J, with 14 bases between. The CDR3 is 15 residues long. The CDR3 region is CASSIRSVYPYEQYF. CDR3 bases: TGTGCCAGTAGTATCCGTAGCGTATACCCCTACGAGCAGTACTTC.

The CDR3 is CAWDWQNEQYF. The CDR3 DNA sequence: TGTGCCTGGGATTGGCAAAACGAGCAGTACTTC. The rearrangement joins TRBV30 to TRBJ2-7; no firm D call. V was shortened by 5 bases and J by 5 bases, with 10 bases between the two germline ends. CDR3 length: 11 amino acids. The germline CDR1 and CDR2 sequences are GTSNPN and SVGIG (reference sequence).

J is TRBJ1-3 and V is TRBV5-4; 8 bases are shared with TRBD1. Per the germline V gene, CDR1 is SGHNT and CDR2 is YYREEE (reference sequence). The CDR3 extends over 16 amino acids. Unmatched junction bases numbered 6, after V lost 4 bases and J lost 0 bases. The CDR3 reads CASSGNRGSSGNTIYF. The CDR3 DNA is TGTGCCAGCAGCGGGAACAGGGGGAGCTCTGGAAACACCATATATTTT.